This TCR beta chain was documented in a study of blood T cell repertoires in COVID-19. CDR1 is PRHDT and CDR2 is FYEKMQ in the germline V gene (reference sequence). V shed 5 bases and J shed 6 bases, with 11 bases lying between them. The CDR3 consists of 12 residues. This clone is a singleton in its sample. Profiling relied on immunoSEQ multiplex PCR, and the TCRdb table lists in-frame clones only, not all of them. The repertoire holds fewer than 700,000 clones, with 85% to 90% as singletons. This TCR was recovered from a woman aged 45-65 years with COVID-19, enrolled during active disease. Sample: peripheral blood. V usage is TRBV13 and J usage is TRBJ2-7; D possibly corresponds to TRBD2 (5 bases). The CDR3 bases are TGTGCCAGCAGCCCAAGCGGCGGCGAGCAGTACTTC. Amino acids: CASSPSGGEQYF.